This T cell receptor beta chain came from a study of blood T cell dynamics during melanoma immunotherapy. The table came from immunoSEQ multiplex PCR; TCRdb's copy has only in-frame clones and leaves some out. The repertoire holds approximately 9,700 clones, with less than 90% as singletons. With regard to this clone: No antigen is known for it.

As for time point: pre-treatment baseline. One draw preceded checkpoint blockade; another followed its first cycle at week 3. Patients with prior systemic cancer treatment, concomitant immunosuppressants, or other active malignancies were excluded. Trimming left V 1 base short and J 4 bases short, with 13 bases between. CDR1 is SGHVS and CDR2 is FQNEAQ in the germline V gene. The CDR3 has 15 amino acids. The study's findings and limits: It remained unknown if the driving T cell clones were melanoma-specific. At W3, later disease-control patients showed bifurcated PBMC repertoire changes, unlike progressors.

The clonotype originates from a human donor with melanoma. The rearrangement links TRBV7-8 to TRBJ1-2; D call uncertain. Source: blood, taken from a patient treated with checkpoint blockade. Here the CDR3 DNA reads TGTGCCAGCAGCTTAGGTACGGCCAGCCCCTATGGCTACACCTTC. This codes for CASSLGTASPYGYTF.